The present TCR beta chain was sequenced within a study of CD4 T cells in relation to SARS-CoV-2 and coronaviruses. The CDR3 has 15 amino acids. CDR1 is SGHTA and CDR2 is FQGNSA in the germline V gene. V lost 4 bases and J lost 1, with 14 bases in between. Sequenced by immunoSEQ multiplex PCR; TCRdb stores in-frame clones only, minus some. The table lists more than 20,000 clones, 65% to 80% of them singletons, with about an eighth in the top ten. The unexposed donors gave CD4+ T cells in about 2011-2019, prior to COVID-19. The cells were cultured for around ten days before CD4+ T cells were isolated. Points on this clone: The antigen remains undetermined.

Specimen: CD4+ T cells from PBMCs, cultured in vitro. The chain recombines TRBV7-2 with TRBJ2-7; the D is unclear. This clonotype was sampled from a human donor in good health. CDR3 sequence (DNA): TGTGCCAGCAGCTCCCGGGCTCGAACTTCCTACGAGCAGTACTTC. Amino acids: CASSSRARTSYEQYF.